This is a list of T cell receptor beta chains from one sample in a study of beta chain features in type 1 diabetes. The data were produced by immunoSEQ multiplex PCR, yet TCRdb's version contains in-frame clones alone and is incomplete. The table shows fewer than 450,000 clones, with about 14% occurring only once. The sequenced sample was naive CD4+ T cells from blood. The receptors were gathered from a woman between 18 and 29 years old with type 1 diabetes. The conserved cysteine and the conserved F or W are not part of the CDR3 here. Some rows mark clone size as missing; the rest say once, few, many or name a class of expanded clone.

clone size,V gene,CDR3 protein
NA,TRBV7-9,ASSEGLGRGLWNTEAF
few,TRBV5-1,ASSLGGTSGKQQF
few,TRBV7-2,ASSLGQMNTEAF
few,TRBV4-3,ASSFRPDRDFTEAF
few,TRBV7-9,ASSKTGLPPYEQY
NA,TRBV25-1,ASSEVGGRGETQY
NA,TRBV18,ASSQTGQGNTEAF
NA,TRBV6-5,ASSREQGTQY
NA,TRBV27,ASSLIWGREGEQF
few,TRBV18,ASSPALGGSYEQY
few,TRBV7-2,ASSRRASGRGGGETQY
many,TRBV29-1,SVVEDTQY
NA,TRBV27,ASSSRGSSDGGYGYT
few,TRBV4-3,ASSHGDRDYNEQF
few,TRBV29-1,SVEVGQGEPQH
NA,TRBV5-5,ASSIRTGSFGGETQY
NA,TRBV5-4,ASSLLGAAKTEAF
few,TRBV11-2,ASSQLGKRDTQY
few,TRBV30,AWSVSSGSYNEQF
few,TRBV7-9,ASRRTGRNEQF